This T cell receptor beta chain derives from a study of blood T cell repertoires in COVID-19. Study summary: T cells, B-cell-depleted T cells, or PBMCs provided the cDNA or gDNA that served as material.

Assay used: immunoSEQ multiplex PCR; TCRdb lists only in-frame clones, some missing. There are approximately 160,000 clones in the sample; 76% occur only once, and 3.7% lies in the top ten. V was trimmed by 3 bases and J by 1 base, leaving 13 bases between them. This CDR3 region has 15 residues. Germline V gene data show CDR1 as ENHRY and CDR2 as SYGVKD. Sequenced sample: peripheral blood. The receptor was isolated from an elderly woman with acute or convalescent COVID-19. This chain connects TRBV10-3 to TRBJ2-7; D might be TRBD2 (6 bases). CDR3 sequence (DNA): TGTGCCATCAGTGATCCGGGACTGACATCCTACGAGCAGTACTTC. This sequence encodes CAISDPGLTSYEQYF.